These 23 T cell receptor beta chains share one sample of origin, sequenced in a study of shared clonotypes between healthy human individuals. The table came from immunoSEQ multiplex PCR; TCRdb's copy has only in-frame clones and leaves some out. The sample gives more than 2,000,000 clones, over 85% of which show up once; 0.13% to 0.15% is in the top ten. The sample was naive CD4+ T cells sorted from blood. Subset given: CD45RA+ positively selected. The receptors derive from a man aged 18 to 30 in good health.

The chain uses TRBV4-3 and TRBJ2-3; TRBD2 matches 7 bases. From germline, CDR1 is LGHNA and CDR2 YSLEER. The CDR3 contains 17 residues. V shed 4 bases and J 2 bases; nucleotides not matched to a gene: 12. The CDR3, as DNA: TGCGCCAGCAGCCCCGAATCTAGCGGAGGGATCACAGATACGCAGTATTTT. This encodes CASSPESSGGITDTQYF.

The rearrangement uses TRBV18 and TRBJ1-4, with D possibly TRBD1 on 6 matching bases. This CDR3 is 16 amino acids long. V was cut by 6 bases and J by 4 bases, with 18 bases left in between. Germline V gene lookup returns CDR1 KGHSH and CDR2 LQKENI. The CDR3 is CASSTQMGAYNEKLFF. CDR3 coding DNA: TGTGCCAGCTCTACACAGATGGGGGCCTATAATGAAAAACTGTTTTTT.

This sequence joins TRBV25-1 and TRBJ2-5; perhaps TRBD2 as D (6 bases). The J call is doubtful: the DNA matches TRBJ2-7 better. The CDR3 has 15 amino acids. Germline V gene data show CDR1 as MGHDK and CDR2 as SYGVNS. This CDR3 reads CASHPGGIETYEQYF. For the CDR3, the DNA is TGTGCCAGCCACCCTGGGGGGATTGAAACCTACGAGCAGTACTTC.

The chain links TRBV9 to TRBJ1-2; D is ambiguous. CDR1 and CDR2 (germline): SGDLS, YYNGEE. V was pared by 5 bases and J by 4 bases, with 21 bases between. The length of the CDR3 is 16 residues. CDR3 sequence: CASSSGEVKLGYGYTF. The DNA of the CDR3 is TGTGCCAGCAGTTCGGGTGAGGTTAAGCTAGGCTATGGCTACACCTTC.

V is TRBV11-2 and J is TRBJ1-3; D unresolved. The V end lost 5 bases, the J end lost 4 bases, and 18 bases lay between the germline ends. The CDR3 contains 16 residues. CDR1 SGHAT and CDR2 FQNNGV come from the germline V gene. The CDR3: CASSAIGISYGNTIYF. The CDR3 coding sequence is TGTGCCAGCAGCGCCATAGGGATCTCCTACGGAAACACCATATATTTT.

In the case of this clone: The identical CDR3 is also encoded by other nucleotide sequences in the sample. The CDR3 is CASSLGGSSYNEQFF. CDR3 in DNA: TGCGCCAGCAGCTTGGGTGGAAGCTCCTACAATGAGCAGTTCTTC. This chain links TRBV5-1 with TRBJ2-1; D gene ambiguous. This CDR3 is 15 amino acids long. V was shortened by 0 bases and J by 0 bases, with 7 bases between the two germline ends. In germline, CDR1 is SGHRS, CDR2 YFSETQ.

The chain recombines TRBV7-2 with TRBJ2-2; D may be TRBD2 (6 bases). The V and J ends lost 5 bases and 2 bases respectively, with 15 bases between them. CDR1 and CDR2 (germline): SGHTA, FQGNSA. The CDR3 has 16 amino acids. CDR3 region: CASSPGLTLNTGELFF. The CDR3 nucleotides are TGTGCCAGCAGCCCGGGACTCACCCTTAACACCGGGGAGCTGTTTTTT.

Of note for this clone: Different DNA sequences within this sample yield the same CDR3. J is TRBJ2-3 and V is TRBV11-2; TRBD2 agrees at 8 bases. Germline-derived CDR1 and CDR2 are SGHAT and FQNNGV. V lost 3 bases, J lost 1 base, and 0 bases stayed unmatched. The CDR3 length is 14 residues. The CDR3 sequence is CASSFSGGTDTQYF. CDR3 bases: TGTGCCAGCAGCTTTAGCGGGGGCACAGATACGCAGTATTTT.

CDR3 sequence (DNA): TGTGCCACCCAGTACGGGGTCACTGAAGCTTTCTTT. Its protein product is CATQYGVTEAFF. V is TRBV28 and J is TRBJ1-1; D uncertain. Looked up from germline, CDR1 is MDHEN and CDR2 is SYDVKM. The CDR3 has 12 amino acids. Between the trimmed V and J ends, which lost 10 bases and 4 bases, there was a span of 13 bases.

The chain carries TRBV30 and TRBJ2-1, with unresolved D. The V end lost 5 bases, the J end lost 5 bases, and 7 bases lay between the germline ends. Germline lookup yields CDR1 GTSNPN and CDR2 SVGIG (reference sequence). The CDR3 extends over 11 amino acids. The CDR3 loop is CAWADDNEQFF. CDR3 bases: TGTGCCTGGGCGGATGACAATGAGCAGTTCTTC.

The CDR3 region is CASVPRGQPQHF. CDR3 nucleotide sequence: TGTGCCAGCGTACCCAGGGGTCAGCCCCAGCATTTT. The chain is built from TRBV28 and TRBJ1-5, with D perhaps matching TRBD1 (6 bases). The CDR3 has 12 amino acids. V lost 8 bases and J lost 6, with 11 bases in between. Germline loops: CDR1 MDHEN, CDR2 SYDVKM.

The J gene is TRBJ2-5, the V gene TRBV6-1; 11 positions match TRBD2. J was trimmed by 1 base and V by 7 bases; bases with no gene match: 5. CDR1 and CDR2 from the germline V gene are MNHNS and SASEGT. The CDR3 covers 15 residues. The CDR3 DNA follows: TGTGCCAGCAACCGACTAGCGGGACCCCAAGAGACCCAGTACTTC. Translated, it gives CASNRLAGPQETQYF.

This rearrangement joins TRBV19 to TRBJ2-2; D possibly matches TRBD1 or TRBD2 (5 bases each). The CDR3 sequence is 16 residues long. CDR1 is LNHDA, CDR2 SQIVND, per germline (reference sequence). Trimming removed 10 bases from V and 9 bases from J, with 27 bases in between. In DNA, the CDR3 is TGTGCCACCAGAGGGACCCCCGTCTCTTCCGGTCGGGAGCTGTTTTTT. Translating it yields CATRGTPVSSGRELFF.

V gene TRBV11-2 combines with J gene TRBJ2-2; 12 positions match TRBD2. J was trimmed by 6 bases and V by 2 bases; bases with no gene match: 7. The CDR3 spans 17 residues. From germline, CDR1 is SGHAT and CDR2 FQNNGV. The CDR3 protein is CASSLSLTSGSPGELFF. CDR3 coding DNA: TGTGCCAGCAGCTTATCATTGACTAGCGGGAGCCCCGGGGAGCTGTTTTTT. Full variable domain (rest looked up from reference TRBV11-2 and TRBJ2-2): EAGVAQSPRYKIIEKRQSVAFWCNPISGHATLYWYQQILGQGPKLLIQFQNNGVVDDSQLPKDRFSAERLKGVDSTLKIQPAKLEDSAVYLCASSLSLTSGSPGELFFGEGSRLTVL.

The chain has TRBV7-8 and TRBJ2-7; TRBD1 matches 7 bases. The CDR3 extends over 14 amino acids. Trimming took 4 bases from V and 5 from J; bases not matched to a gene: 8. CDR1 and CDR2 (germline): SGHVS, FQNEAQ. The CDR3 region is CASSSKTGLDEQYF. CDR3 nucleotides: TGTGCCAGCAGCTCTAAGACAGGGCTCGACGAGCAGTACTTC.

This chain uses TRBV5-1 with TRBJ2-3; 9 bases are a match to TRBD1. CDR1 and CDR2 from the germline V gene are SGHRS and YFSETQ. V was clipped by 4 bases and J by 1 base; unmatched bases: 13. This CDR3 has 18 amino acids. The chain's CDR3 is CASSPIPGQGLGTDTQYF. DNA for the CDR3: TGCGCCAGCAGCCCGATCCCGGGACAGGGATTGGGCACAGATACGCAGTATTTT.

In this sample, this clone turned up a few times. V is TRBV7-9 and J is TRBJ1-1; 8 positions match TRBD1. The germline V gene encodes CDR1 SEHNR and CDR2 FQNEAQ (reference sequence). V dropped 6 bases and J dropped 5; count of bases not matched to a gene: 2. The length of the CDR3 is 12 residues. The CDR3 loop reads CASSDRGTEAFF. The CDR3 nucleotides are TGTGCCAGCAGTGACAGGGGAACTGAAGCTTTCTTT.

The CDR3 DNA reads TGTGCCAGTAGAGAAAGCACCGGGACGGTCTCTGGAAACACCATATATTTT. It specifies CASRESTGTVSGNTIYF. The rearrangement joins TRBV19 to TRBJ1-3, with D possibly matching TRBD1 (5 bases). The ends were cut back, 6 bases at V and 0 bases at J, with 18 bases in the middle. The CDR3 contains 17 residues. Germline values: CDR1 LNHDA, CDR2 SQIVND (reference sequence).

On this clone: The junction does not match germline at one end; this may be a read error. The chain employs TRBV5-4 and TRBJ2-2, with TRBD2 matching over 11 bases. The CDR3 runs to 18 residues. Per germline, CDR1 SGHNT and CDR2 YYREEE (reference sequence). The CDR3 sequence: CASSRKLAGDSNTGELFF. As DNA, the CDR3 is TGCGCCAGCAGCCGGAAACTAGCGGGAGACTCGAACACCGGGGAGCTGTTTTTT.

In the case of this clone: Other DNA sequences in this sample translate to the same CDR3. The CDR3 bases are TGTGCCAGCAGTCTAGGGACGGGGAACACTGAAGCTTTCTTT. The encoded protein is CASSLGTGNTEAFF. The chain links TRBV6-1 to TRBJ1-1; D perhaps matches TRBD1 (5 bases). The length of the CDR3 is 14 residues. Germline V CDR1 and CDR2: MNHNS, SASEGT. V lost 5 bases and J 1 base, leaving 11 bases between the germline ends.

This clone appeared a few times. The chain carries TRBV19 and TRBJ1-2; D not resolved. Looked up from germline, CDR1 is LNHDA and CDR2 is SQIVND (reference sequence). The CDR3 length is 12 residues. Trimming removed 3 bases from V and 8 bases from J, with 10 bases in between. The CDR3 sequence is CASSIFGSGYTF. CDR3 DNA sequence: TGTGCCAGTAGTATTTTCGGGAGCGGCTACACCTTC.

The rearrangement joins TRBV2 to TRBJ2-7; 12 bases align to TRBD2. The trim removed 6 bases at V and 4 bases at J, leaving 10 bases unmatched. The CDR3 spans 16 residues. CDR1 and CDR2 from the germline V gene are SNHLY and FYNNEI. The DNA for the CDR3 is TGTGCCAGCAGCTTCAATCTAGCGGGAGGGAATTACGAGCAGTACTTC. This gives the protein CASSFNLAGGNYEQYF.

The chain couples TRBV7-9 to TRBJ2-5, with D perhaps matching TRBD2 (5 bases). The CDR3 totals 13 residues. The ends were cut back, 5 bases at V and 7 bases at J, with 14 bases in the middle. Germline V gene data show CDR1 as SEHNR and CDR2 as FQNEAQ (reference sequence). The CDR3 sequence: CASSRQGGMTQYF. In DNA form, the CDR3 reads TGTGCCAGCAGCCGACAAGGAGGCATGACCCAGTACTTC.